This is a list of T cell receptor beta chains from one sample in a study of beta chain features in type 1 diabetes. TCRdb's table, derived via immunoSEQ multiplex PCR, lists solely in-frame clones and lacks some. Of some 240,000 clones listed, roughly 17% are singletons. The sequenced material came from naive CD4+ T cells from blood. These receptors were collected from a man aged 25-45 years with type 1 diabetes. Both conserved end residues are part of each CDR3. D genes are given only for firm matches. For some rows the clone size is stated as once, few or many, or as a class when expanded; others skip it.

D	J	size	V	DNA	CDR3
TRBD2	TRBJ2-3	few	TRBV9	TGTGCCAGCAGCGTGTTGGGACTAGCGGGCACAGATACGCAGTATTTT	CASSVLGLAGTDTQYF
.	TRBJ2-5	.	TRBV5-6	TGTGCCAGCAGCTTAAGTACCGACCAAGAGACCCAGTACTTC	CASSLSTDQETQYF
.	TRBJ2-7	.	TRBV7-9	TGTGCCAGCAGCCCGGATTTGGTAGGGTACGAGCAGTACTTC	CASSPDLVGYEQYF
TRBD2	TRBJ2-7	.	TRBV29-1	TGCAGCTCTAAAGACCTCACTAGCGGGAGTTCTGGGTACGAGCAGTACTTC	CSSKDLTSGSSGYEQYF
.	TRBJ2-3	.	TRBV7-9	TGTGCCAGCAGCGCCGCAGATACGCAGTATTTT	CASSAADTQYF
TRBD1	TRBJ2-1	few	TRBV9	TGTGCCAGCAGCGTAGCAGGGACAGGGCTGTTCTTC	CASSVAGTGLFF
.	TRBJ2-3	few	TRBV5-6	TGTGCCAGCAGCTTGGTGGCGGTCGACACGCAGTATTTT	CASSLVAVDTQYF
TRBD1	TRBJ2-1	.	TRBV7-9	TGTGCCCTCACGGACAGGGTAATAAATGAGCAGTTCTTC	CALTDRVINEQFF
TRBD1	TRBJ2-5	.	TRBV30	TGTGCCTGGAGTCGTGAGGACAGGGGAGAGACCCAGTACTTC	CAWSREDRGETQYF
.	TRBJ2-2	.	TRBV28	TGTGCCAGCAGAGAATCCGGGACGCAGGGCCGGGAGCTGTTTTTT	CASRESGTQGRELFF
TRBD2	TRBJ2-3	once	TRBV29-1	TGCAGCGTTGAAGGCGCGGGAGGAACCGGCACAGATACGCAGTATTTT	CSVEGAGGTGTDTQYF
.	TRBJ2-1	.	TRBV4-3	TGCGCCAGCAGCCACCCAGATAGGAGTGAGCAGTTCTTC	CASSHPDRSEQFF
.	TRBJ2-3	few	TRBV29-1	TGCAGCGTTGAAGTGGGGACAGATACGCAGTATTTT	CSVEVGTDTQYF
.	TRBJ2-3	few	TRBV25-1	TGTGCCAGCAGTAACCGGGACTGGTACACAGATACGCAGTATTTT	CASSNRDWYTDTQYF
TRBD1	TRBJ2-6	.	TRBV30	TGTGCCTGGAGTGTAACGAGACAGGGAAAAGCTCGGGACCTGACTTTC	CAWSVTRQGKARDLTF
.	TRBJ2-1	few	TRBV5-6	TGTGCCAGCAGCTTATTTAATGAGCAGTTCTTC	CASSLFNEQFF
.	TRBJ2-3	few	TRBV20-1	TGCAGTGCTATTAGCAAAGATACGCAGTATTTT	CSAISKDTQYF
TRBD1	TRBJ1-1	.	TRBV30	TGTGCCTGTAACAGGGGAGGAACTGAAGCTTTCTTT	CACNRGGTEAFF